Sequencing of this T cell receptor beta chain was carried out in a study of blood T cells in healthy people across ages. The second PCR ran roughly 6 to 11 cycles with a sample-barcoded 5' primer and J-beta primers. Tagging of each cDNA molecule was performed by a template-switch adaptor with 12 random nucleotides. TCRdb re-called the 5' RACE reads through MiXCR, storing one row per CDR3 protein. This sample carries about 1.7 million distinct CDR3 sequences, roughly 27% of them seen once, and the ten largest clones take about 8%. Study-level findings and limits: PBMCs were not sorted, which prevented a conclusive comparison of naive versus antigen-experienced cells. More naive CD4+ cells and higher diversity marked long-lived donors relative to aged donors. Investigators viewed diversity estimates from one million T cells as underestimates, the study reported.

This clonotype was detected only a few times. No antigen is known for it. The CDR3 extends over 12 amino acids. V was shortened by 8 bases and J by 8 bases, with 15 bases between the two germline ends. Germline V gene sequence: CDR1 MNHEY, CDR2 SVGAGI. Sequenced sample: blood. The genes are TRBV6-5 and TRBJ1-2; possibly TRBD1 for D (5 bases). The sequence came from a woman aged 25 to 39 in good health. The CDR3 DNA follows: TGTGCCAGCCGCTACCCCCAGGGCGGCTACACCTTC. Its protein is CASRYPQGGYTF.